The next 30 T cell receptor beta chains were all read from a single sample in a study of blood T cell repertoires in COVID-19. Profiled with immunoSEQ multiplex PCR; TCRdb holds only in-frame clones, not every one. In the table there are under 250,000 clones, less than 85% of which are singletons. The material sequenced was peripheral blood. The receptor set was obtained from a woman in her 70s with acute or convalescent COVID-19.

This rearrangement joins TRBV5-8 to TRBJ2-5, with D possibly being TRBD1 (6 bases). The CDR3 sequence is 15 residues long. Germline loops: CDR1 SGHTS, CDR2 YDEGEE. V was clipped by 6 bases and J by 2 bases, with 17 bases between them. CDR3 nucleotide sequence: TGTGCCAGCAACGACAGGCCTCGGGGACAAGAGACCCAGTACTTC. Translated, it gives CASNDRPRGQETQYF.

The V call is TRBV6-5, the J call TRBJ2-7; D not resolved. Trimming removed 6 bases at V and 5 bases at J, with 14 bases between. CDR3 size: 13 residues. CDR1 MNHEY and CDR2 SVGAGI come from the germline V gene. Written as DNA, the CDR3 is TGTGCCAGCAGCTACACTATCCGGGACGAGCAGTACTTC. It codes for CASSYTIRDEQYF.

The J gene is TRBJ2-2, the V gene TRBV5-1, with 7 bases that match TRBD1. The CDR3 contains 15 residues. Germline CDR1 is SGHRS and CDR2 is YFSETQ. V trimming: 4 bases; J trimming: 1 base; junction bases outside the gene matches: 4. CDR3 DNA sequence: TGCGCCAGCAGCCGGGACAGCTGGAACACCGGGGAGCTGTTTTTT. Translating gives CASSRDSWNTGELFF.

The chain uses TRBV7-9 and TRBJ2-3, with D uncertain. V was pared by 6 bases and J by 1 base, with 23 bases between. This CDR3 is 18 amino acids long. The germline CDR1 and CDR2 sequences are SEHNR and FQNEAQ (reference sequence). Here the CDR3 reads CASSPPFRSHVGTDTQYF. CDR3 in DNA: TGTGCCAGCAGTCCCCCTTTTAGGAGCCATGTGGGCACAGATACGCAGTATTTT.

The rearrangement uses TRBV12-3 or TRBV12-4 and TRBJ1-1; the D gene is possibly TRBD1 (5 bases). Trimming cost V 6 bases and J 8 bases, with 10 bases left between them. The CDR3 consists of 11 residues. The CDR3 coding sequence is TGTGCCAGCAGCCGGGGGGTGGAAGCTTTCTTT. It codes for CASSRGVEAFF.

This clone came up a few times. The chain couples TRBV6-5 to TRBJ1-2; TRBD1 agrees at 8 bases. The CDR3 extends over 14 amino acids. V shed 7 bases, J shed 0 bases, and the junction held 4 bases outside the gene matches. Looked up from germline, CDR1 is MNHEY and CDR2 is SVGAGI. The CDR3, as DNA: TGTGCCAGCACCAGACAGGGGACTAACTATGGCTACACCTTC. Amino acids: CASTRQGTNYGYTF.

The chain couples TRBV9 to TRBJ1-3, with D perhaps matching TRBD1 (5 bases). The V gene's germline CDR1 is SGDLS and CDR2 YYNGEE. The V gene lost 2 bases and the J gene lost 0 bases, with 9 bases spanning the gap. This CDR3 region has 15 residues. CDR3 amino acids: CASSVGGTSGNTIYF. Here the CDR3 DNA reads TGTGCCAGCAGCGTTGGCGGGACCTCTGGAAACACCATATATTTT.

This clone was seen once. This chain uses TRBV6-4 with TRBJ1-1, with 7 bases that match TRBD1. The CDR3 totals 14 residues. V shed 2 bases, J shed 4 bases, and the junction held 4 bases outside the gene matches. CDR1 MRHNA and CDR2 SNTAGT come from the germline V gene. The CDR3 here is CASSDDRDGTEAFF. CDR3 DNA: TGTGCCAGCAGTGACGACAGGGATGGCACTGAAGCTTTCTTT.

This clone appeared many times. The V and J genes are TRBV6-1 and TRBJ2-7; a weak D match, TRBD2 (5 bases). This CDR3 has 14 residues. Germline CDR1 MNHNS, CDR2 SASEGT. Trimming took 2 bases from V and 6 from J, leaving 14 bases between them. The CDR3 sequence is CASSESPPRAEQYF. The DNA of the CDR3 is TGTGCCAGCAGTGAAAGTCCCCCGAGGGCCGAGCAGTACTTC.

The chain carries TRBV30 and TRBJ1-2; no firm D call. The V and J ends lost 2 bases and 4 bases respectively, with 11 bases between them. Per germline, CDR1 GTSNPN and CDR2 SVGIG (reference sequence). The CDR3 contains 13 residues. The CDR3 nucleotides read TGTGCCTGGAGTCTCCCCGGGAGCTATGGCTACACCTTC. Translating it yields CAWSLPGSYGYTF.

In this sample, this clone turned up once. This chain joins TRBV28 and TRBJ2-3; 7 nucleotides agree with TRBD1. The germline V gene has CDR1 MDHEN and CDR2 SYDVKM. V gave up 4 bases and J gave up 0 bases; unmatched junction bases: 1. The CDR3 sequence is 14 residues long. CDR3 region: CASSSGQSTDTQYF. The CDR3 DNA follows: TGTGCCAGCAGTTCGGGACAGAGCACAGATACGCAGTATTTT.

This sequence joins TRBV5-6 and TRBJ2-5; D is perhaps TRBD2 (5 bases). The germline V gene encodes CDR1 SGHDT and CDR2 YYEEEE. Trimming pared 2 bases from V and 7 bases from J, leaving 12 bases between. The CDR3 covers 13 residues. The CDR3, as DNA: TGTGCCAGCAGCTTAAGGCTAGCCGGGACCCAGTACTTC. This gives the protein CASSLRLAGTQYF. The full variable domain, rest sourced from reference TRBV5-6 and TRBJ2-5, is DAGVTQSPTHLIKTRGQQVTLRCSPKSGHDTVSWYQQALGQGPQFIFQYYEEEERQRGNFPDRFSGHQFPNYSSELNVNALLLGDSALYLCASSLRLAGTQYFGPGTRLLVL.

V gene TRBV3-1 (or the pseudogene TRBV3-2) combines with J gene TRBJ1-1; no definite D call. Germline V gives CDR1 LGHDT, CDR2 YNNKEL (reference sequence). This CDR3 has 13 residues. V was clipped by 0 bases and J by 1 base, with 3 bases between them. CDR3 sequence reads: CASSQDRNTEAFF. DNA for the CDR3: TGTGCCAGCAGCCAAGACAGGAACACTGAAGCTTTCTTT.

CDR3 DNA: TGTGCCTGGTGTTCTGTGGACAGGGCCGATGAAGCTTTCTTT. It codes for CAWCSVDRADEAFF. V and J are TRBV30 and TRBJ1-1, with 8 bases that match TRBD1. Germline V lookup: CDR1 GTSNPN, CDR2 SVGIG (reference sequence). J was trimmed by 7 bases and V by 5 bases; bases with no gene match: 12. The CDR3 runs 14 residues.

A few counts support this clone. The chain employs TRBV4-3 and TRBJ2-3; D call uncertain. Germline lookup yields CDR1 LGHNA and CDR2 YSLEER. Trimming stripped 0 bases from V and 4 bases from J, with 8 bases between. This CDR3 region has 14 residues. As DNA, the CDR3 is TGCGCCAGCAGCCAAGATGAGAGGCCAGATACGCAGTATTTT. Translation: CASSQDERPDTQYF.

Comments on this clone: The same CDR3 can be traced to other DNA sequences in this sample. The chain joins TRBV15 to TRBJ1-3, with D possibly matching TRBD1 (5 bases). Germline CDR1 reads LNHNV; CDR2 reads YYDKDF (reference sequence). Trimming took 0 bases from V and 4 from J, leaving 10 bases between them. The CDR3 is 15 amino acids. CDR3 region: CATSRDRGRGNTIYF. CDR3 bases: TGTGCCACCAGCAGAGATCGGGGGAGAGGAAACACCATATATTTT.

The chain combines TRBV19 with TRBJ2-3; D possibly corresponds to TRBD2 (5 bases). Germline CDR1 and CDR2: LNHDA and SQIVND (reference sequence). The V gene lost 5 bases and the J gene lost 4 bases, with 10 bases spanning the gap. The CDR3 sequence is 13 residues long. The chain's CDR3 is CASSLAASDTQYF. CDR3 in DNA: TGTGCCAGTAGTCTAGCTGCGTCAGATACGCAGTATTTT.

J is TRBJ2-1 and V is TRBV27; 9 nucleotides line up with TRBD1. The CDR3 is 14 residues long. CDR1 is MNHEY and CDR2 is SMNVEV in the germline V gene (reference sequence). V dropped 3 bases and J dropped 7; count of bases not matched to a gene: 4. CDR3 sequence reads: CASSFDRGVNEQFF. The CDR3, as DNA: TGTGCCAGCAGTTTTGACAGGGGGGTTAATGAGCAGTTCTTC.

DNA of the CDR3: TGTGCCAGCAACGCGGGGGCGACTGAAGCTTTCTTT. It codes for CASNAGATEAFF. The rearrangement uses TRBV6-5 and TRBJ1-1; weak D call: TRBD1 (6 bases). The germline V gene encodes CDR1 MNHEY and CDR2 SVGAGI. V lost 7 bases to trimming and J lost 5 bases, with 11 bases between them. The CDR3 covers 12 residues.

The rearrangement joins TRBV7-2 to TRBJ2-7; 9 positions agree with TRBD2. CDR3 length: 16 residues. Germline V gene lookup returns CDR1 SGHTA and CDR2 FQGNSA. Trimming at V came to 4 bases and at J to 9 bases, leaving 16 bases not matched to a gene. This chain's CDR3 is CASSSIPASGATRQYF. In DNA, the CDR3 is TGTGCCAGCAGCTCCATTCCAGCTAGCGGGGCCACCAGGCAGTACTTC.

The rearrangement uses TRBV18 and TRBJ2-2; D might be TRBD1 (5 bases). Trimming removed 2 bases from V and 3 bases from J, with 13 bases in between. Germline CDR1 is KGHSH and CDR2 is LQKENI. The CDR3 runs 16 residues. The DNA of the CDR3 is TGTGCCAGCTCACCAGGGTCAACAGGCCACACCGGGGAGCTGTTTTTT. Residues: CASSPGSTGHTGELFF. The full variable domain, rest sourced from reference TRBV18 and TRBJ2-2, is NAGVMQNPRHLVRRRGQEARLRCSPMKGHSHVYWYRQLPEEGLKFMVYLQKENIIDESGMPKERFSAEFPKEGPSILRIQQVVRGDSAAYFCASSPGSTGHTGELFFGEGSRLTVL.

The chain is built from TRBV6-2 or TRBV6-3 and TRBJ1-1, with 7 bases matching TRBD1. The CDR3 consists of 14 residues. V lost 2 bases, J lost 3 bases, and 3 bases stayed unmatched. Germline lookup yields CDR1 MNHEY and CDR2 SVGEGT. The CDR3 coding sequence is TGTGCCAGCAGTTACGCAGGGGGTGACACTGAAGCTTTCTTT. Translation gives CASSYAGGDTEAFF.

The chain has TRBV19 and TRBJ1-2; D gene ambiguous. V lost 7 bases to trimming and J lost 8 bases, with 29 bases between them. The CDR3 runs 17 residues. Germline CDR1 and CDR2: LNHDA and SQIVND (reference sequence). The CDR3 is CASNPTGGRLIRGGYTF. The CDR3 nucleotides are TGTGCCAGTAACCCCACGGGCGGGAGACTCATCCGGGGAGGCTACACCTTC.

The CDR3 protein is CASSPREGAEAFF. DNA for the CDR3: TGTGCCAGCAGCCCTCGTGAGGGGGCCGAAGCTTTCTTT. This sequence joins TRBV14 and TRBJ1-1, with 7 bases fitting TRBD1. The ends lost 4 bases at V and 8 bases at J; junction bases unmatched: 7. The CDR3 is 13 residues long. CDR1 is SGHDN and CDR2 is FVKESK in the germline V gene.

This clone was detected once. The chain is built from TRBV7-3 and TRBJ2-6; D gene ambiguous. The CDR3 is made up of 15 amino acids. Germline CDR1 reads SGHTA; CDR2 reads FQGTGA. Trimming removed 0 bases at V and 4 bases at J, with 7 bases between. The chain's CDR3 is CASSLTASGANVLTF. In nucleotides, the CDR3 is TGTGCCAGCAGCTTAACGGCATCCGGGGCCAACGTCCTGACTTTC. The full variable domain, rest sourced from reference TRBV7-3 and TRBJ2-6, is GAGVSQTPSNKVTEKGKYVELRCDPISGHTALYWYRQSLGQGPEFLIYFQGTGAADDSGLPNDRFFAVRPEGSVSTLKIQRTERGDSAVYLCASSLTASGANVLTFGAGSRLTVL.

This clone appeared many times. The V and J genes are TRBV4-1 and TRBJ2-1, with D unresolved. Trimming took off 5 bases at V and 5 bases at J, with 19 bases between the two ends. The CDR3 consists of 16 residues. Looked up from germline, CDR1 is MGHRA and CDR2 is YSYEKL. The CDR3 bases are TGCGCCAGCAGCTCCCCCCCCCAGCCGGCGGACAATGAGCAGTTCTTC. Amino acids: CASSSPPQPADNEQFF.

The chain recombines TRBV5-8 with TRBJ1-5; 7 bases align to TRBD1. From germline, CDR1 is SGHTS and CDR2 YDEGEE. V gave up 4 bases and J gave up 6 bases; unmatched junction bases: 7. The CDR3 spans 14 residues. For the CDR3, the DNA is TGTGCCAGCAGCCTCCGGAGGGGGCCTCAGCCCCAGCATTTT. Protein product: CASSLRRGPQPQHF.

The genes are TRBV12-3 or TRBV12-4 and TRBJ1-5; maybe TRBD1 (5 bases). The CDR3 spans 13 residues. Trimming removed 8 bases at V and 6 bases at J, with 14 bases between. The CDR3 DNA sequence: TGTGCCAGCTGCGACGGGGGGGTTCAGCCCCAGCATTTT. This gives the protein CASCDGGVQPQHF.

The gene calls are TRBV6-5 and TRBJ1-5, with D perhaps matching TRBD1 (5 bases). Looked up from germline, CDR1 is MNHEY and CDR2 is SVGAGI. Trimming cost V 0 bases and J 7 bases, with 13 bases left between them. This CDR3 has 15 residues. The CDR3: CASSYSGGGGQPQHF. The CDR3 DNA is TGTGCCAGCAGTTACTCTGGGGGAGGAGGGCAGCCCCAGCATTTT.

This clone appeared once. The chain carries TRBV19 and TRBJ1-2; the D is unclear. With 11 bases removed from V and 8 bases from J, the gap between germline ends came to 15 bases. Per germline, CDR1 LNHDA and CDR2 SQIVND (reference sequence). The CDR3 sequence is 11 residues long. The CDR3: CAGYEGGGYTF. DNA of the CDR3: TGTGCCGGATACGAGGGAGGAGGCTACACCTTC.